This T cell receptor beta chain was identified during a study of T-cell reconstitution after alpha-beta-depleted transplantation in children. Study-wide results and caveats: Expanded graft clones, several hundred of them, were reportedly the source of alpha-beta T cells about two months after transplant. Some patients' high day-60 TCRbeta diversity was attributed to recipient cells surviving conditioning.

This clonotype was found a few times. Antigen: not known. Unique molecular identifiers tagged the TCRbeta library. From the PCR reads, TCRdb called clonotypes with MiXCR, one entry per CDR3 protein. The sample lists about 580,000 distinct CDR3 sequences, more than 20% seen once, with around an eighth in the top ten. This clonotype originated in a boy under two years old who had a stem cell transplant for acute myeloid leukemia, so the T cells may come from the graft donor. The source material was PBMCs, mostly from graft donor cells, sampled 360 days after TCRalphabeta/CD19-depleted stem cell transplant.

Written as DNA, the CDR3 is TGCAGCGTTGAAGAGGGGGGGGTGGGCACTGAAGCTTTCTTT. As protein: CSVEEGGVGTEAFF. The chain has TRBV29-1 and TRBJ1-1, with D possibly being TRBD1 (5 bases). Germline CDR1 and CDR2: SQVTM and ANQGSEA. The CDR3 has 14 residues. V dropped 0 bases and J dropped 4 bases, with 12 bases sitting between them.